The next 3 T cell receptor beta chains were all read from a single sample in a study of T cell responses to AZD1222 COVID-19 vaccine. Assay used: immunoSEQ multiplex PCR; TCRdb lists only in-frame clones, some missing. The sample yields approximately 110,000 clones, approximately 89% seen once. Sequenced material: peripheral blood, taken on day 0 of AZD1222 vaccination. The origin of the receptors is an adult in good health.

This chain links TRBV30 with TRBJ2-7; TRBD1 aligns across 8 bases. The trim removed 4 bases at V and 5 bases at J, leaving 13 bases unmatched. There are 15 residues in the CDR3. Germline CDR1 GTSNPN, CDR2 SVGIG (reference sequence). The DNA of the CDR3 is TGTGCCTGGACCTTATGGGCGACAGGGGCTAACGAGCAGTACTTC. This codes for CAWTLWATGANEQYF.

The chain combines TRBV7-2 with TRBJ2-5, with TRBD2 matching over 11 bases. Losses at the gene ends were 4 bases for V and 7 bases for J; bases not matched to a gene: 14. The CDR3 has 17 amino acids. Per the germline V gene, CDR1 is SGHTA and CDR2 is FQGNSA. CDR3 region: CASSSNSVGTSGGTQYF. For the CDR3, the DNA is TGTGCCAGCAGCTCCAACAGCGTAGGGACTAGCGGAGGGACCCAGTACTTC.

This clone came up a few times. The CDR3 loop reads CASSPITSGGSYEQYF. The DNA of the CDR3 is TGTGCCAGCAGCCCAATTACTAGCGGGGGATCCTACGAGCAGTACTTC. This chain connects TRBV7-9 to TRBJ2-7; TRBD2 matches at 11 bases. The CDR3 runs to 16 residues. The V segment lost 5 bases and the J segment 1 base; nucleotides outside the gene matches: 7. The germline V gene encodes CDR1 SEHNR and CDR2 FQNEAQ (reference sequence).